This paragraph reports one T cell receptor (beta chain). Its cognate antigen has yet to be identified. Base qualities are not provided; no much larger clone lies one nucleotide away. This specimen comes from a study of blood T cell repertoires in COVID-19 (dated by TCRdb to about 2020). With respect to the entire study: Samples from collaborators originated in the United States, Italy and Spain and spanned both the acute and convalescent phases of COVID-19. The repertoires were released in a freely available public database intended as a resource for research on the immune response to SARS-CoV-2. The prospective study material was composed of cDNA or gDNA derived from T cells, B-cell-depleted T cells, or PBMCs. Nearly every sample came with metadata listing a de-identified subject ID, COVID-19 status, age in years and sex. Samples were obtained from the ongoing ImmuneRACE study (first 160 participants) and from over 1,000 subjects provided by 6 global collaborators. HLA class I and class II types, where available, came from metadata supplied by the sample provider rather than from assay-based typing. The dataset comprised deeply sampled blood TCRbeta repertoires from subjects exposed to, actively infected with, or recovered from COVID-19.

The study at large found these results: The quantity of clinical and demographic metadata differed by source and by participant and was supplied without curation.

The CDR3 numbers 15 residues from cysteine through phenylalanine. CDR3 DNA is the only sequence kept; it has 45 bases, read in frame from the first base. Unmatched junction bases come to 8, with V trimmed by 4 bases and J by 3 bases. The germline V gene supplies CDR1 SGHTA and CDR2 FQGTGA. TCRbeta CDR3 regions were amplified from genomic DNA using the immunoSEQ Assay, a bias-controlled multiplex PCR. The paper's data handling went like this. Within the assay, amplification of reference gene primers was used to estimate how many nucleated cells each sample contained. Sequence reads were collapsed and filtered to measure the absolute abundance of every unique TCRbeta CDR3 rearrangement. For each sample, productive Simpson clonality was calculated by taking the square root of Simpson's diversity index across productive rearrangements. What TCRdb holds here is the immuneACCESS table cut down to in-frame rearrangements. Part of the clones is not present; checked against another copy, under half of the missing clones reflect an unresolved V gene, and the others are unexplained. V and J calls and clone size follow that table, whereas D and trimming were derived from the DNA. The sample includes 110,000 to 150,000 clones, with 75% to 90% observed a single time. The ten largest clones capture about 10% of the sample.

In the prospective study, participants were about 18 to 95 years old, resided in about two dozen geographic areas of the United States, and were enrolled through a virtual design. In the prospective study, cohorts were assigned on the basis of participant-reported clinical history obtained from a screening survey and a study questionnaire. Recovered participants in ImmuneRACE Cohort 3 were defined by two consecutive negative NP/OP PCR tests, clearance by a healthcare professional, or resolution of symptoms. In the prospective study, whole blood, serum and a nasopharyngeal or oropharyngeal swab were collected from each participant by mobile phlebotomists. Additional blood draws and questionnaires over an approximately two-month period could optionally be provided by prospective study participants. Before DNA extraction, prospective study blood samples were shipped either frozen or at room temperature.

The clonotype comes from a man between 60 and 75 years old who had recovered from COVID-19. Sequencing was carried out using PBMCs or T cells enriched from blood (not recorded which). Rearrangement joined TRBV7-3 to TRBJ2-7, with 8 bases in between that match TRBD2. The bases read TGTGCCAGCAGCTCACAAGCGGGAGCTAACTACGAGCAGTACTTC. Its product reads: CASSSQAGANYEQYF.